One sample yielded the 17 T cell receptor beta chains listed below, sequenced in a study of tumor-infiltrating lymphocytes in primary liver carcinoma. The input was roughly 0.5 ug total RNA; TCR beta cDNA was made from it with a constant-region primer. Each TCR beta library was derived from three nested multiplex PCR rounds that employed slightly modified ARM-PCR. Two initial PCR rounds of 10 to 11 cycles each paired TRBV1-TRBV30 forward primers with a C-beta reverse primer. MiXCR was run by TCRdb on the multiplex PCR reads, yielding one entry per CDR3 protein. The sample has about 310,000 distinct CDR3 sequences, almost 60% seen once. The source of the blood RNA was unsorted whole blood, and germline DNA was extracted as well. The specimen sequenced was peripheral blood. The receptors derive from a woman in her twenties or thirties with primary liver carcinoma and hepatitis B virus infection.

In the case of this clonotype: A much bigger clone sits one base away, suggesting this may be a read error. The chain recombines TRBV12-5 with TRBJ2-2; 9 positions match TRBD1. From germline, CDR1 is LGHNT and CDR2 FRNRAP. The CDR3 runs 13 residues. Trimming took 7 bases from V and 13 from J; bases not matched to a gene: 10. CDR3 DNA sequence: TGTGCTAGTGCCCTTACAGGGGGCCGGGGGCTGTTTTTT. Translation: CASALTGGRGLFF.

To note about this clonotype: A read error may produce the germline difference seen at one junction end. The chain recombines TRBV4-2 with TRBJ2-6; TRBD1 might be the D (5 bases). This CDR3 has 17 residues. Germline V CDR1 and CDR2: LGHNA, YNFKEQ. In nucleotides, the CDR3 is TGTGCCAGCAGCCAAGACGGCCAGAAATCTGGGGCCAACGTCCAGACTTTC. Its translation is CASSQDGQKSGANVQTF.

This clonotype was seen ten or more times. The CDR3 protein is CASKGTGEYEQYF. CDR3 DNA sequence: TGTGCCAGCAAGGGGACAGGGGAATACGAGCAGTACTTC. The rearrangement joins TRBV2 to TRBJ2-7; 10 bases are a match to TRBD1. Per the germline V gene, CDR1 is SNHLY and CDR2 is FYNNEI. V shed 7 bases, J shed 4 bases, and the junction held 4 bases outside the gene matches. This CDR3 has 13 amino acids.

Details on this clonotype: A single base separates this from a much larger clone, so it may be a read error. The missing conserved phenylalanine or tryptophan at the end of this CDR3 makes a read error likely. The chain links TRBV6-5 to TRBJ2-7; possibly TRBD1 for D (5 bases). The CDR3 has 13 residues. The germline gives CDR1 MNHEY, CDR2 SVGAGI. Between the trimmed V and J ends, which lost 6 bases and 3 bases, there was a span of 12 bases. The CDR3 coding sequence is TGTGCCAGCAGCTCCCAGGGTTTCTACGAGCAGTACATC. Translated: CASSSQGFYEQYI.

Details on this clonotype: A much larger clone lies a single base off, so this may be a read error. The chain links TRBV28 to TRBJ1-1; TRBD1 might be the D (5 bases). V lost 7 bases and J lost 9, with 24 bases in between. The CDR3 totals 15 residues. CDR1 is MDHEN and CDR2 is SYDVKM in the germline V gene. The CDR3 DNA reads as TGTGCCAGCACCACAGCAGGGCCGAGAGGGACTAAAGCTTTCTTT. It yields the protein CASTTAGPRGTKAFF.

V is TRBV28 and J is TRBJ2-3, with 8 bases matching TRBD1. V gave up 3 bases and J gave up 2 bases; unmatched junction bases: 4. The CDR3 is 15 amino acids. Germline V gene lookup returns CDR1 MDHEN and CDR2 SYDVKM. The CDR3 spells CASSFRQGHTDTQYF. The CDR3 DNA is TGTGCCAGCAGTTTCAGACAGGGGCACACAGATACGCAGTATTTT.

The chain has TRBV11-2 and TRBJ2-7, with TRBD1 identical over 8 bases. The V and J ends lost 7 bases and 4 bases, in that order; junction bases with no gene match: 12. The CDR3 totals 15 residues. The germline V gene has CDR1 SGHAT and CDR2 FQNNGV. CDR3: CASNTTGGSSYEQYF. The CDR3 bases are TGTGCCAGCAACACTACAGGGGGATCCTCTTACGAGCAGTACTTC.

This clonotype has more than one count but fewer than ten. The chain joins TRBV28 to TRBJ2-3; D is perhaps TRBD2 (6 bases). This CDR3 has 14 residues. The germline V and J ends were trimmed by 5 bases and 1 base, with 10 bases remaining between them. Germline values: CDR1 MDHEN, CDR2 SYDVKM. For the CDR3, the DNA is TGTGCCAGCAGTCACGCTAGCGGCACAGATACGCAGTATTTT. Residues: CASSHASGTDTQYF.

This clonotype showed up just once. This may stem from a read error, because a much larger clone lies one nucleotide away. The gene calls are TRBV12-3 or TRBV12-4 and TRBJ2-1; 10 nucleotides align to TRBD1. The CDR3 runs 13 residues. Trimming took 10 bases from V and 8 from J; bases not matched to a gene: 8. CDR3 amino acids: CANRETGGDEQFF. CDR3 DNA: TGTGCCAACAGAGAGACAGGGGGCGATGAGCAGTTCTTC.

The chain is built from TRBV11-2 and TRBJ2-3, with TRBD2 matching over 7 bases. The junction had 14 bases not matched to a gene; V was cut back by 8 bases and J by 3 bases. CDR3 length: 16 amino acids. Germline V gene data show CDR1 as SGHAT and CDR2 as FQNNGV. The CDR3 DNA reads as TGTGCCAGCGAGCGCTTTTCTAGCGGTCGAACAGATACGCAGTATTTT. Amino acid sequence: CASERFSSGRTDTQYF.

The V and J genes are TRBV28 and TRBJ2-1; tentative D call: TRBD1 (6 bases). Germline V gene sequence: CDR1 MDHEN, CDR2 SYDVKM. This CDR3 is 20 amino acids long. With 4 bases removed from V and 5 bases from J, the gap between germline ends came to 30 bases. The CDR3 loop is CASSSIGRGPLRERHNEQFF. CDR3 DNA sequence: TGTGCCAGCAGTTCTATCGGCAGGGGCCCCTTGCGTGAGCGTCACAATGAGCAGTTCTTC.

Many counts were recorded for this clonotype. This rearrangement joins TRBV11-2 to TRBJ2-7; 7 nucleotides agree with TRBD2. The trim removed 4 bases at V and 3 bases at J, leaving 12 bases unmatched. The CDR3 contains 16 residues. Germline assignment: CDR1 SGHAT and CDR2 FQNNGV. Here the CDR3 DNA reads TGTGCCAGCAGCTCCACCACCGGGACTACCCGCTACGAGCAGTACTTC. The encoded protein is CASSSTTGTTRYEQYF.

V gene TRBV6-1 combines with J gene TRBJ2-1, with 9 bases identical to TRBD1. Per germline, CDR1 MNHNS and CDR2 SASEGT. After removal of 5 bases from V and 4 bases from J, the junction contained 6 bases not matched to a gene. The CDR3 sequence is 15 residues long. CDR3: CASSSRTGAYNEQFF. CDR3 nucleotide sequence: TGTGCCAGCAGTAGTCGGACAGGGGCGTACAATGAGCAGTTCTTC.

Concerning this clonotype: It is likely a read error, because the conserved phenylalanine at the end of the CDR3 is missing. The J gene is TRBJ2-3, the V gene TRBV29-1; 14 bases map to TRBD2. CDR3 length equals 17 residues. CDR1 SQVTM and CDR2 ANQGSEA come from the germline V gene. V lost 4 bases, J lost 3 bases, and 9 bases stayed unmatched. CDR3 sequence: CSVALGGLAGGTDTQYL. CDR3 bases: TGCAGCGTTGCGTTAGGAGGACTAGCGGGAGGAACAGATACGCAGTATTTA.

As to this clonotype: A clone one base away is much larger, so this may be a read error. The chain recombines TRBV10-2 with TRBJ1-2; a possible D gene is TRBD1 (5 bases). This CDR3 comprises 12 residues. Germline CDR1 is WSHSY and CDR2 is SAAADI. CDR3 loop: CTSMTDSYGYTF. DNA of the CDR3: TGCACCAGCATGACAGACAGTTATGGCTACACCTTC.

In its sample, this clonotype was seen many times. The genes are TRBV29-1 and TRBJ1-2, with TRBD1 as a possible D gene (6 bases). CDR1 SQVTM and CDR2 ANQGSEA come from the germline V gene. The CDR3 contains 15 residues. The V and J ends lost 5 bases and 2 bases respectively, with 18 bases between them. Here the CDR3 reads CSVPQGGGPNYGYTF. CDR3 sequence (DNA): TGCAGCGTTCCTCAAGGCGGGGGGCCGAACTATGGCTACACCTTC.

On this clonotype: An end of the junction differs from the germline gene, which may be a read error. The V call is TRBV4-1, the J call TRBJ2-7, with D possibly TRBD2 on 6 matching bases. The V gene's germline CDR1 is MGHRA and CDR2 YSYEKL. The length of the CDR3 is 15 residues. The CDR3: CANSRPLASSDEQYF. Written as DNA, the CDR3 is TGCGCCAACAGCCGACCCCTAGCGAGCTCCGACGAGCAGTACTTC.